This entry features one T cell receptor (beta chain) sequence. The record originates from a study of blood T cell repertoires in COVID-19. About the research overall: There were acute and convalescent COVID-19 samples, and they came from the United States, Italy and Spain. T cells, B-cell-depleted T cells, or PBMCs provided the cDNA or gDNA that served as material.

Per the original methods: Cell counts per sample came from amplifying reference gene primers. Only in-frame clones appear in the TCRdb table, and some are missing; sequencing was by immunoSEQ multiplex PCR. V, J and clone size are those of that table, while D and trimming were read from the DNA. This sample yields about 80,000 clones, of which roughly 80% are seen a single time; 30% to 45% belongs to the top ten. This CDR3 is 16 amino acids long. The germline CDR1 and CDR2 sequences are SGHRS and YFSETQ. V lost 4 bases to trimming and J lost 2 bases; unmatched junction nucleotides: 5. The sample was peripheral blood. The clonotype was recovered from a woman aged 70-85 years with acute or convalescent COVID-19. The rearrangement joins TRBV5-1 to TRBJ2-5; 13 bases fit TRBD2. This chain's CDR3 is CASSRRTSGRQETQYF. DNA of the CDR3: TGCGCCAGCAGCCGCCGGACTAGCGGGAGACAAGAGACCCAGTACTTC.